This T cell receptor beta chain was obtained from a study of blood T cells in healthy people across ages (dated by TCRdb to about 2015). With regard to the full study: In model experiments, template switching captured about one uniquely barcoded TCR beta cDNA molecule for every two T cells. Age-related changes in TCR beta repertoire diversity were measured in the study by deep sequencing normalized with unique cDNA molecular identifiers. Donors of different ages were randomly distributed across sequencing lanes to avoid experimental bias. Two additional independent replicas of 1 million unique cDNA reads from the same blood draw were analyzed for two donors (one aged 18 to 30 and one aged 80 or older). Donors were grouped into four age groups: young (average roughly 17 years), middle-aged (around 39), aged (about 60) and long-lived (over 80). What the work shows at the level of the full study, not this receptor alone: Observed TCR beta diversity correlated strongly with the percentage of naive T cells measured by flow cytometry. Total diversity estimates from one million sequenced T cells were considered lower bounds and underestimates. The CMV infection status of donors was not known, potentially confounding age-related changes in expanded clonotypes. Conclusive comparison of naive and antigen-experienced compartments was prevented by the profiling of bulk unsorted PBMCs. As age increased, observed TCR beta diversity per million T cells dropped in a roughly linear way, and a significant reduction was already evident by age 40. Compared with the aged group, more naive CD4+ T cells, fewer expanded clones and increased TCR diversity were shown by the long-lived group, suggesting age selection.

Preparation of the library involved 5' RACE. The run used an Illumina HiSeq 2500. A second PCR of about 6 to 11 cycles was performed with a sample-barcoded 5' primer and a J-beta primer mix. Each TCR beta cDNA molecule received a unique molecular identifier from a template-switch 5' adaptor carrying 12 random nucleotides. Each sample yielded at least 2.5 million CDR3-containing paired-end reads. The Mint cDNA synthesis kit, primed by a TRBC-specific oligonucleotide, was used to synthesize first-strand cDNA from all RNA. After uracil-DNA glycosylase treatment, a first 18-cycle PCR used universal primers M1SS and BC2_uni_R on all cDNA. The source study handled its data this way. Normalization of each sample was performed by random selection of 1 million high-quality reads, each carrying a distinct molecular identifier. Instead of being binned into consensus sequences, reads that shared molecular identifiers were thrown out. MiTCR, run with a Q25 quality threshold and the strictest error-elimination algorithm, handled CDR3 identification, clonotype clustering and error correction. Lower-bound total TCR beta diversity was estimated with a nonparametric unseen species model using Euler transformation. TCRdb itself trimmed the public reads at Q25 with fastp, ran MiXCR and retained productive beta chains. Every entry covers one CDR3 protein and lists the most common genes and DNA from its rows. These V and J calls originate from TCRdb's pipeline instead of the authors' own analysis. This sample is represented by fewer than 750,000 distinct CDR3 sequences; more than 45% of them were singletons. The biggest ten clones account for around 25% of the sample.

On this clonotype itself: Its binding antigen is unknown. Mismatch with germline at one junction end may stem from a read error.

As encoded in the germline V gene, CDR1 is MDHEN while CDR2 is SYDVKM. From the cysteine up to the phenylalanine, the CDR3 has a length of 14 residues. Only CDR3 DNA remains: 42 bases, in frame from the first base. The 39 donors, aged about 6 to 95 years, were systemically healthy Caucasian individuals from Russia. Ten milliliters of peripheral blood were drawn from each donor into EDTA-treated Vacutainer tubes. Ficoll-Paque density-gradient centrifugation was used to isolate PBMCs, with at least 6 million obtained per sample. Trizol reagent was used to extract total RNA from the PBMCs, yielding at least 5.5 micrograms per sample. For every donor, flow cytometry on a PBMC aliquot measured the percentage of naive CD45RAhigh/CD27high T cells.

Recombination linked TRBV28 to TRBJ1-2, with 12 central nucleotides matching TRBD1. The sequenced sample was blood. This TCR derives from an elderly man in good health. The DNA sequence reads TGTGCCAGCAGTGGGACAGGGGGCTCCTATGACTACACCTTC. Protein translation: CASSGTGGSYDYTF.